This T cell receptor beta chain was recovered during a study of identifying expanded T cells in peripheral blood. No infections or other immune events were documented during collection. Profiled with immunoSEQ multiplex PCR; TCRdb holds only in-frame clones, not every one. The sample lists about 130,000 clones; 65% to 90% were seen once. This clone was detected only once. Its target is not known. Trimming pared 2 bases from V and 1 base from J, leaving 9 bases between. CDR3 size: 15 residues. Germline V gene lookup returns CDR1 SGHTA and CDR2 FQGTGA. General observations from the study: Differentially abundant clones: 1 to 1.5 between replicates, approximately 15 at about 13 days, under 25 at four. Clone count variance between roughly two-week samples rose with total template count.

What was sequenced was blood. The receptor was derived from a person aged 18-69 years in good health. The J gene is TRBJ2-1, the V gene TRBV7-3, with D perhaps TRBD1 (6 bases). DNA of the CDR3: TGTGCCAGCAGCTTATCAGGGGATTCCTACAATGAGCAGTTCTTC. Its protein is CASSLSGDSYNEQFF.